Listed below are T cell receptor beta chains from one sample, sequenced in a study of blood T cells in healthy people across ages. Each CDR3 protein is one row after TCRdb ran MiXCR on the 5' RACE reads. The data hold about 640,000 distinct CDR3 sequences, with about 43% observed a single time. The sequencing input was blood. The receptors derive from an older man in good health. The CDR3 runs from the conserved cysteine through the conserved F or W. Fields, in order: clone size, V gene, J gene, CDR3 protein. Only part of the rows carry a size: once, few, many, or a class if the clone is expanded.

>once|TRBV6-1|TRBJ2-1
CASRLAGGDSEQFF
>.|TRBV29-1|TRBJ2-3
CSSIAGAGADTQYF
>.|TRBV27|TRBJ2-7
CASRLTGGSYEQYF
>many|TRBV15|TRBJ1-2
CATSRDEGAKVYTF
>once|TRBV6-5|TRBJ2-7
CASSYAQSSYEQYF
>.|TRBV7-2|TRBJ2-5
CASSIRDYVREAQYF
>once|TRBV10-3|TRBJ2-2
CAITNSGNTGELFF
>.|TRBV2|TRBJ2-1
CASSENKPPNEQFF
>.|TRBV20-1|TRBJ1-5
CSARDEGGESNQPQHF
>.|TRBV3-1|TRBJ1-2
CASSRRGAVEDGYTF
>.|TRBV25-1|TRBJ1-2
CASSEQTGVVNGYTF
>few|TRBV12-3/TRBV12-4|TRBJ2-1
CASSSRTGGFVLYNEQFF
>.|TRBV5-6|TRBJ2-5
CASSRSQQETQYF
>.|TRBV29-1|TRBJ2-5
CSFLEGETQYF
>.|TRBV29-1|TRBJ2-1
CSVGTSGGALGEQFF
>many|TRBV5-1|TRBJ1-4
CASSSDGATNEKLFF
>.|TRBV7-9|TRBJ1-1
CASSRWGTDTEAFF
>few|TRBV4-1|TRBJ2-3
CASSQVSGTDTQYF
>few|TRBV14|TRBJ2-5
CASSQGTGVFLETQYF
>.|TRBV5-1|TRBJ2-7
CASSLSRGIVYEQYF
>once|TRBV9|TRBJ1-5
CASSVGQGVQPQHF
>.|TRBV27|TRBJ2-4
CASSLWGVEAKNIQYF
>.|TRBV3-1|.
CASSQVPNKGTQYF
>.|TRBV20-1|TRBJ1-2
CSARTGQDYGYTF
>.|TRBV6-5|TRBJ2-5
CASRGAGGPETQYF
>few|TRBV28|TRBJ2-1
CASSDYPAGASYNEQFF
>.|TRBV20-1|TRBJ2-4
CSARTAGGAKNIQYF
>.|TRBV7-3|TRBJ2-5
CASSLTPVGETQYF
>many|TRBV28|TRBJ2-5
CASSKYTGTSGKETQYF
>.|TRBV7-2|.
CASSPTPASDSYNEQYF
>.|TRBV27|TRBJ2-7
CASSPRTSGRPSGEQYF
>few|TRBV3-1|TRBJ2-3
CASSQARGRDTQYF
>few|TRBV12-5|TRBJ2-7
CASGLGDRGEQYF
>.|TRBV15|TRBJ2-1
CATSRVDPYNEQFF
>.|TRBV10-3|TRBJ2-5
CAITQLAGQSNEQYF
>.|TRBV7-9|TRBJ2-1
CASSSSGRRGNEQFF
>many|TRBV29-1|TRBJ2-5
CSVVWPQRGQETQYF
>.|TRBV24-1|TRBJ2-5
CATSISVGPGSNEQYF
>many|TRBV28|TRBJ2-4
CASSRDSASKNIQYF
>once|TRBV6-1|TRBJ2-3
CASRGLADTDTQYF
>few|TRBV27|TRBJ2-3
CASSLLAEGGRGTQYF
>.|TRBV4-3|TRBJ2-3
CASSVTAHYTDTQYF
>.|TRBV15|TRBJ2-4
CATSRDELRENIQYF
>many|TRBV6-5|TRBJ2-7
CASSGPYEQYF
>.|TRBV7-3|TRBJ2-3
CASSPWATSGWDTDTQYF
>.|TRBV29-1|TRBJ1-1
CSVGTSGLNTEAFF
>many|TRBV20-1|TRBJ2-3
CSASPTETSTDTQYF
>.|TRBV5-1|.
CASSLPGQGMNIQYF
>.|TRBV6-2/TRBV6-3|TRBJ2-4
CASTHLNIQYF
>.|TRBV24-1|TRBJ2-1
CATSDLDEREDNEQFF
>many|TRBV6-6|TRBJ1-2
CASSYALGESYGYTF
>.|TRBV20-1|TRBJ1-6
CSASEGGDSPLHF
>few|TRBV5-1|TRBJ2-5
CASSRYEGGQGESGEQYF